These 10 T cell receptor beta chains were sequenced from one sample in a study of T-cell memory formation after mild COVID-19. Each CDR3 protein is one row after TCRdb ran MiXCR on the 5' RACE reads. The table records roughly 600,000 distinct CDR3 sequences, roughly 17% of them present only once. Input material: PBMCs or a T cell subset sorted from them (not recorded which). All receptors derive from an adult woman who had mild COVID-19 (a few samples of this study predate the infection). Cell type and time point are not known.

The table lists this clonotype with many counts. The chain uses TRBV29-1 and TRBJ2-5; D remains ambiguous. This CDR3 is 12 amino acids long. V dropped 4 bases and J dropped 1 base, with 7 bases sitting between them. The germline CDR1 and CDR2 sequences are SQVTM and ANQGSEA. The CDR3: CSVGLSQETQYF. In nucleotides, the CDR3 is TGCAGCGTTGGGCTCAGCCAAGAGACCCAGTACTTC.

V and J are TRBV7-9 and TRBJ2-7, with D possibly TRBD1 on 5 matching bases. Trimming took off 4 bases at V and 10 bases at J, with 14 bases between the two ends. CDR3 length: 12 residues. From germline, CDR1 is SEHNR and CDR2 FQNEAQ (reference sequence). CDR3 protein: CASSSQGPGQYF. CDR3 in DNA: TGTGCCAGCAGCTCCCAGGGCCCGGGCCAGTACTTC.

This clonotype was seen a few times. The rearrangement links TRBV25-1 to TRBJ1-4; 8 nucleotides match TRBD1. This CDR3 region has 14 residues. V trimming: 2 bases; J trimming: 8 bases; junction bases outside the gene matches: 4. Germline CDR1 MGHDK, CDR2 SYGVNS. The chain's CDR3 is CASSEQGAQEKLFF. The CDR3 coding sequence is TGTGCCAGCAGTGAACAGGGGGCTCAGGAAAAACTGTTTTTT.

There are a few counts of this clonotype. The CDR3 DNA reads TGCGCCAGCATGGGCACTTACACTGAAGCTTTCTTT. The encoded protein is CASMGTYTEAFF. The rearrangement links TRBV5-1 to TRBJ1-1; no reliable D call. V was trimmed by 6 bases and J by 3 bases, leaving 9 bases between them. The germline gives CDR1 SGHRS, CDR2 YFSETQ. The CDR3 runs 12 residues.

This clonotype was seen only a few times. This chain joins TRBV7-2 and TRBJ2-3, with D possibly matching TRBD2 (7 bases). The CDR3 has 15 residues. Germline V CDR1 and CDR2: SGHTA, FQGNSA. V lost 2 bases and J 7 bases, leaving 16 bases between the germline ends. The chain's CDR3 is CASSLRGAPRHTQYF. DNA for the CDR3: TGTGCCAGCAGCTTACGGGGGGCCCCCCGGCATACGCAGTATTTT.

The chain has TRBV6-6 and TRBJ2-1, with D perhaps TRBD1 or TRBD2 (5 bases each). Germline assignment: CDR1 MNHNY and CDR2 SVGAGI (reference sequence). The V end was cut by 7 bases, the J end by 5 bases, with 18 bases between. The CDR3 is 15 residues long. The CDR3 here is CASIPVEGRHNEQFF. The CDR3, as DNA: TGTGCCAGCATCCCGGTCGAGGGGCGCCACAATGAGCAGTTCTTC.

This clonotype was recorded a few times. The chain employs TRBV4-2 and TRBJ2-1; D may be TRBD1 (5 bases). CDR1 LGHNA and CDR2 YNFKEQ come from the germline V gene. V was cut by 0 bases and J by 4 bases, with 10 bases left in between. There are 15 residues in the CDR3. The CDR3 nucleotides are TGTGCCAGCAGCCAAGATCTGGCAGGGTACAATGAGCAGTTCTTC. Translating gives CASSQDLAGYNEQFF.

V gene TRBV6-5 combines with J gene TRBJ1-2; D is possibly TRBD1 (5 bases). V gave up 8 bases and J gave up 3 bases, with 10 bases separating them. Germline-derived CDR1 and CDR2 are MNHEY and SVGAGI. The CDR3 runs to 12 residues. CDR3 bases: TGTGCCAGCGGAGGGGTATACTATGGCTACACCTTC. Its translation is CASGGVYYGYTF.

This rearrangement joins TRBV20-1 to TRBJ1-5, with no clear D. The germline CDR1 and CDR2 sequences are DFQATT and SNEGSKA (reference sequence). V lost 5 bases and J 7 bases, leaving 12 bases between the germline ends. The CDR3 spans 12 residues. This CDR3 reads CSALDRVQPQHF. DNA for the CDR3: TGCAGTGCTTTGGACCGAGTGCAGCCCCAGCATTTT.

In its sample, this clonotype was seen a few times. This rearrangement joins TRBV15 to TRBJ2-2; D may be TRBD2 (5 bases). V dropped 0 bases and J dropped 8 bases, with 13 bases sitting between them. This CDR3 has 15 amino acids. CDR1 is LNHNV, CDR2 YYDKDF, per germline (reference sequence). This CDR3 is CATSRDRGGPGELFF. DNA for the CDR3: TGTGCCACCAGCAGAGATCGTGGAGGACCAGGGGAGCTGTTTTTT.